This section outlines one T cell receptor beta chain sequence together with its context. This entry comes from a study of cytomegalovirus exposure and HLA in healthy donors. Background on the study: Out of around 360 genotyped donors, roughly 80% belonged to the Caucasian-associated ancestry cluster.

Trimming pared 4 bases from V and 7 bases from J, leaving 21 bases between. The CDR3 has 15 amino acids. The germline gives CDR1 SGDLS, CDR2 YYNGEE. The PCR was carried out with 60 Vbeta primers and 13 Jbeta primers. Some clones are missing from TCRdb's copy, which holds only in-frame ones; the method was immunoSEQ multiplex PCR. The sample shows about 100,000 clones, over 65% of them seen only once. The sequencing input was PBMCs. The chain joins TRBV9 to TRBJ2-7; D possibly corresponds to TRBD1 (5 bases). This clonotype was obtained from a man aged 35-49 years in good health and CMV-seronegative. The CDR3 nucleotides are TGTGCCAGCAGCCCTCGACAGAGCGCTACGTCAGAGCAGTACTTC. It encodes CASSPRQSATSEQYF.